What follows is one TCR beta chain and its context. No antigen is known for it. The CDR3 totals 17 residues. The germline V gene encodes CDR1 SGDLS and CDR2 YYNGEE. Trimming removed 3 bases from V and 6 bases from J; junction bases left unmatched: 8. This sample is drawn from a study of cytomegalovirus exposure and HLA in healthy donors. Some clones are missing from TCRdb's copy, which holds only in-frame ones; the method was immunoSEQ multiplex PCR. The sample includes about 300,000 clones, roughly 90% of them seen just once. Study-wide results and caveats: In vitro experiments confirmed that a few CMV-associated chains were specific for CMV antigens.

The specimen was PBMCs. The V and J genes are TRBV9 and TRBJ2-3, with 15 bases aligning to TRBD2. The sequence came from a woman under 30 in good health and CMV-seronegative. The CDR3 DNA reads TGTGCCAGCAGCGACCGGACTAGCGGGAGGGGAAGGGATACGCAGTATTTT. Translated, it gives CASSDRTSGRGRDTQYF.